This TCR beta chain was observed in a study of T cells in Graves' hyperthyroidism and ophthalmopathy. The CDR3 extends over 15 amino acids. Germline V CDR1 and CDR2: SGHTA, FQGNSA. V lost 1 base to trimming and J lost 4 bases; unmatched junction nucleotides: 4. Amplification of TCR beta CDR3 regions was performed using RNA transcripts as template. With the HTBI primer set, the TCR CDR3 went through a first round of RT-PCR. TCRdb ran MiXCR on the multiplex PCR reads and lists one entry per CDR3 protein. The profile covers around 300,000 distinct CDR3 sequences, with roughly 15% appearing a single time and approximately 7.9% taken by the ten largest. The sample holds many counts of this clonotype. PBMCs were collected from a roughly 10 ml volume of fresh peripheral blood.

This sequence originates from a woman aged 40 to 50 with Graves' hyperthyroidism. This rearrangement joins TRBV7-2 to TRBJ1-3; 7 nucleotides line up with TRBD1. The material sequenced was blood. CDR3 sequence (DNA): TGTGCCAGCAGCTTAGAGGCAGGGGGGGGAAACACCATATATTTT. Amino acid sequence: CASSLEAGGGNTIYF.